This entry lists 14 T cell receptor beta chains sequenced from one sample in a study of blood T cell repertoires in COVID-19. Sequencing used immunoSEQ multiplex PCR; TCRdb keeps in-frame clones, though not all of them. This sample has just over 300,000 clones, with around 89% found just once. Input material: PBMCs or T cells enriched from blood (not recorded which). The receptors shown here come from a woman between 18 and 30 years old with acute COVID-19.

The chain carries TRBV28 and TRBJ2-7; 8 bases map to TRBD1. Trimming took 6 bases from V and 6 from J; bases not matched to a gene: 16. The CDR3 runs to 16 residues. Per the germline V gene, CDR1 is MDHEN and CDR2 is SYDVKM. As DNA, the CDR3 is TGTGCCAGCAGCAGGGGGCAGGGGGCTAAGTTGGGCGAGCAGTACTTC. Its protein is CASSRGQGAKLGEQYF.

The chain links TRBV7-3 to TRBJ2-3; 8 nucleotides match TRBD2. Germline CDR1 SGHTA, CDR2 FQGTGA. V lost 5 bases to trimming and J lost 2 bases; unmatched junction nucleotides: 9. CDR3 length: 16 residues. CDR3 protein: CASSRNSGIPTDTQYF. CDR3 in DNA: TGTGCCAGCAGCCGTAATAGCGGGATCCCCACAGATACGCAGTATTTT.

The V call is TRBV5-7, the J call TRBJ1-6; 10 bases align to TRBD1. TRBV5-7 carries the ORF label, with uncertain function. The CDR3 is 18 residues long. Trimming cost V 3 bases and J 0 bases; bases outside gene matches: 6. The CDR3 protein is CASSSGQGVDSYNSPLHF. The CDR3 DNA is TGTGCCAGCAGCTCCGGACAGGGGGTTGACTCCTATAATTCACCCCTCCACTTT.

This chain connects TRBV7-6 to TRBJ1-2; D is possibly TRBD1 (6 bases). Trimming left V 5 bases short and J 3 bases short, with 16 bases between. Germline V gives CDR1 SGHVS, CDR2 FNYEAQ. The CDR3 is made up of 15 amino acids. CDR3 region: CASSHRRGGDYGYTF. CDR3 DNA: TGTGCCAGCAGCCACCGCCGGGGGGGCGACTATGGCTACACCTTC.

This rearrangement joins TRBV6-6 to TRBJ2-4; 10 nucleotides match TRBD2. The CDR3 consists of 16 residues. The germline CDR1 and CDR2 sequences are MNHNY and SVGAGI (reference sequence). Trimming cost V 5 bases and J 3 bases; bases outside gene matches: 7. The CDR3 DNA follows: TGTGCCAGCAGTCTCCTAGCGGGAGATGGCAAAAACATTCAGTACTTC. Amino acids: CASSLLAGDGKNIQYF.

The chain joins TRBV7-9 to TRBJ1-1; no definite D call. V was clipped by 2 bases and J by 2 bases, with 21 bases between them. The germline gives CDR1 SEHNR, CDR2 FQNEAQ (reference sequence). This CDR3 spans 18 amino acids. CDR3 nucleotides: TGTGCCAGCAGCTTAAGGGCCGGGGAGGGTTCAGGAAACACTGAAGCTTTCTTT. It yields the protein CASSLRAGEGSGNTEAFF.

The genes are TRBV5-1 and TRBJ1-6; weak D call: TRBD1 (5 bases). CDR3 length: 15 residues. Between the trimmed V and J ends, which lost 3 bases and 8 bases, there was a span of 15 bases. The germline V gene has CDR1 SGHRS and CDR2 YFSETQ. DNA for the CDR3: TGCGCCAGCAGCTCGGACACCTCAAGCGATTCACCCCTCCACTTT. Protein product: CASSSDTSSDSPLHF.

The V gene is TRBV6-5, the J gene TRBJ2-3; possibly TRBD2 for D (6 bases). CDR1 is MNHEY and CDR2 is SVGAGI in the germline V gene. The CDR3 length is 15 residues. The V end was cut by 6 bases, the J end by 3 bases, with 16 bases between. The CDR3: CASRHSGTPTDTQYF. The CDR3 DNA is TGTGCCAGCAGGCACTCCGGGACTCCTACAGATACGCAGTATTTT.

The genes are TRBV28 and TRBJ1-2; possible D gene TRBD1, 5 bases. This CDR3 is built from 14 residues. V was pared by 6 bases and J by 2 bases, with 13 bases between. The germline CDR1 and CDR2 sequences are MDHEN and SYDVKM. This CDR3 is CASSLDRPNYGYTF. The CDR3, as DNA: TGTGCCAGCAGCCTTGACAGACCGAACTATGGCTACACCTTC.

The J gene is TRBJ2-2, the V gene TRBV7-9, with a possible D match to TRBD2 (6 bases). The length of the CDR3 is 16 residues. Germline values: CDR1 SEHNR, CDR2 FQNEAQ (reference sequence). V gave up 7 bases and J gave up 3 bases, with 18 bases separating them. The CDR3 spells CASNPRDSGYTGELFF. CDR3 nucleotides: TGTGCCAGCAACCCCAGAGATAGCGGTTACACCGGGGAGCTGTTTTTT.

Here the CDR3 DNA reads TGTGCCAGCAGCTTAGATTCGACTAGCCTGTTTAGCGAGCAGTACTTC. Protein sequence: CASSLDSTSLFSEQYF. The chain joins TRBV11-3 to TRBJ2-7, with 7 positions matching TRBD2. Germline V gives CDR1 SGHNT, CDR2 YENEEA. V gave up 0 bases and J gave up 6 bases; unmatched junction bases: 11. The CDR3 is 16 residues long.

The chain combines TRBV5-8 with TRBJ2-1, with 7 bases fitting TRBD2. The germline V gene has CDR1 SGHTS and CDR2 YDEGEE. There are 16 residues in the CDR3. J lost 2 bases, V lost 0 bases, and 5 bases had no gene match. The CDR3 coding sequence is TGTGCCAGCAGCTTGGAGGGCGGGAGCCCCTACAATGAGCAGTTCTTC. Its translation is CASSLEGGSPYNEQFF.

This clone occurred once. This sequence joins TRBV28 and TRBJ1-4, with D possibly matching TRBD1 (5 bases). Germline CDR1 and CDR2: MDHEN and SYDVKM. The V end was cut by 4 bases, the J end by 8 bases, with 17 bases between. The CDR3 length is 15 residues. The CDR3 loop reads CASSSRTRAEEKLFF. In DNA form, the CDR3 reads TGTGCCAGCAGTTCCCGGACAAGGGCCGAGGAAAAACTGTTTTTT.

The genes are TRBV30 and TRBJ1-5, with D perhaps TRBD1 (6 bases). V was shortened by 2 bases and J by 3 bases, with 11 bases between the two germline ends. Germline loops: CDR1 GTSNPN, CDR2 SVGIG (reference sequence). This CDR3 spans 14 amino acids. The CDR3 reads CAWSTGIPNQPQHF. The CDR3 DNA reads TGTGCCTGGAGTACAGGGATACCCAATCAGCCCCAGCATTTT.